This T cell receptor (beta chain) was retrieved from a study of blood T cells in healthy people across ages. Whole-study findings and limits: There were more naive CD4+ cells and higher diversity in long-lived donors than in aged donors. A conclusive naive versus antigen-experienced comparison was prevented by the unsorted PBMCs.

Each individual donor underwent a draw of ten milliliters of peripheral blood. Points on this clonotype: Its antigen is as yet unknown.

Next came a second PCR, run for about 7 to 12 cycles, which used a sample-barcoded 5' primer along with a J-beta primer mix. One entry per CDR3 protein results from TCRdb running MiXCR on the 5' RACE reads. The sample lists about 640,000 distinct CDR3 sequences, about 54% occurring once. Trimming took off 0 bases at V and 11 bases at J, with 10 bases between the two ends. The CDR3 sequence is 13 residues long. Germline CDR1 and CDR2: SGHVS and FQNEAQ. The gene calls are TRBV7-8 and TRBJ1-4; no firm D call. The source of this sequence is a man in his 60s in good health. Input material: blood. The CDR3 DNA is TGTGCCAGCAGCTTAGCCAGGTCGGGCAAACTGTTTTTT. This gives the protein CASSLARSGKLFF. Based on the CDR3 plus reference TRBV7-8 and TRBJ1-4, the full variable domain is GAGVSQSPRYKVAKRGQDVALRCDPISGHVSLFWYQQALGQGPEFLTYFQNEAQLDKSGLPSDRFFAERPEGSVSTLKIQRTQQEDSAVYLCASSLARSGKLFFGSGTQLSVL.